The present T cell receptor (beta chain) was sequenced within a study of T-cell memory formation after mild COVID-19. Study findings and constraints: Clones that contracted clustered mainly in CM and EM if CD4+ and in EMRA if CD8+.

This clonotype was observed a few times. The target antigen is unknown. Trimming stripped 5 bases from V and 0 bases from J, with 10 bases between. Germline V lookup: CDR1 LGHDT, CDR2 YNNKEL (reference sequence). This CDR3 is 14 amino acids long. TCR alpha and TCR beta cDNA libraries with sample barcodes and UMIs came from 5'RACE using constant-segment primers. In TCRdb, the 5' RACE reads were re-called with MiXCR into one record per CDR3 protein. The sample lists some 150,000 distinct CDR3 sequences; almost 25% were seen once. Sequences were obtained from PBMCs or a T cell subset sorted from them (not recorded which). The chain has TRBV3-1 and TRBJ1-1; tentative D call: TRBD1 (6 bases). The sequence was obtained from an adult woman who had mild COVID-19 (a few samples of this study predate the infection). Cell type and time point are not known. The CDR3 reads CASSADRLNTEAFF. As DNA, the CDR3 is TGTGCCAGCAGCGCCGACAGGTTGAACACTGAAGCTTTCTTT.